The 7 T cell receptor beta chains given below trace back to one sample, sequenced in a study of CD8 T cells in ankylosing spondylitis. MiXCR, applied by TCRdb to the 5' RACE reads, yields one record per CDR3 protein. Altogether under 300,000 distinct CDR3 sequences are present, about 9.1% being singletons, with the ten largest covering 6.8%. Sequencing input: blood, either unsorted or a sorted T cell fraction (not recorded which). Receptors were obtained from a male donor with ankylosing spondylitis or in good health (not recorded which).

This clonotype was seen ten or more times. V is TRBV7-8 and J is TRBJ2-2, with a tentative D call TRBD1 (6 bases). Germline V CDR1 and CDR2: SGHVS, FQNEAQ. The CDR3 sequence is 14 residues long. V shed 2 bases and J shed 3 bases, with 7 bases lying between them. This CDR3 reads CASSLRGYTGELFF. CDR3 nucleotides: TGTGCCAGCAGCTTAAGGGGGTACACCGGGGAGCTGTTTTTT.

This clonotype has a handful of counts. The chain carries TRBV20-1 and TRBJ2-7; 7 bases align to TRBD2. This CDR3 contains 13 residues. Trimming removed 6 bases from V and 2 bases from J; junction bases left unmatched: 7. Germline V gene sequence: CDR1 DFQATT, CDR2 SNEGSKA (reference sequence). The CDR3 sequence: CSAGGLAAYEQYF. The CDR3 bases are TGCAGTGCCGGGGGTCTAGCGGCCTACGAGCAGTACTTC.

This clonotype was recorded many times. This chain links TRBV20-1 with TRBJ2-7, with D perhaps matching TRBD1 or TRBD2 (6 bases each). The V gene's germline CDR1 is DFQATT and CDR2 SNEGSKA (reference sequence). V was clipped by 5 bases and J by 5 bases, with 16 bases between them. CDR3 length: 13 residues. Here the CDR3 reads CSADVGGQNEQYF. The CDR3 DNA is TGCAGTGCTGACGTGGGGGGCCAAAACGAGCAGTACTTC.

This clonotype was seen a handful of times. This sequence joins TRBV20-1 and TRBJ1-5, with a weak D call TRBD1 (5 bases). The CDR3 length is 12 residues. The V end lost 3 bases, the J end lost 9 bases, and 12 bases lay between the germline ends. Germline-derived CDR1 and CDR2 are DFQATT and SNEGSKA (reference sequence). DNA of the CDR3: TGCAGTGCTAGTATGTGGGGCGGGCCCCAGCATTTT. Translation gives CSASMWGGPQHF.

The chain is built from TRBV20-1 and TRBJ2-5; 7 nucleotides match TRBD2. CDR3 length: 16 residues. J gave up 10 bases and V 6 bases, and 23 bases lay outside the gene matches. Germline V lookup: CDR1 DFQATT, CDR2 SNEGSKA (reference sequence). For the CDR3, the DNA is TGCAGTGCCGACACCACTAGCGCCCCTAAGCAGAGGGGCCAGTACTTC. Its protein product is CSADTTSAPKQRGQYF.

This clonotype turned up a few times. The chain joins TRBV7-2 to TRBJ1-1; the match to TRBD1 covers 9 bases. The V gene's germline CDR1 is SGHTA and CDR2 FQGNSA. V lost 5 bases and J lost 6; bases outside the gene matches: 13. The CDR3 runs 16 residues. This chain's CDR3 is CASSRTYGTGKPEAFF. In DNA form, the CDR3 reads TGTGCCAGCAGCCGAACATACGGGACAGGGAAACCTGAAGCTTTCTTT. Drawing the rest from reference TRBV7-2 and TRBJ1-1, the complete variable domain is GAGVSQSPSNKVTEKGKDVELRCDPISGHTALYWYRQSLGQGLEFLIYFQGNSAPDKSGLPSDRFSAERTGGSVSTLTIQRTQQEDSAVYLCASSRTYGTGKPEAFFGQGTRLTVV.

Ten or more counts support this clonotype. The J gene is TRBJ2-7, the V gene TRBV12-5; no clear D gene. Germline V gene sequence: CDR1 LGHNT, CDR2 FRNRAP. The CDR3 is 13 residues long. V was trimmed by 3 bases and J by 3 bases, leaving 9 bases between them. The CDR3 is CASGFTPGYEQYF. CDR3 in DNA: TGTGCTAGTGGTTTCACGCCAGGCTACGAGCAGTACTTC.